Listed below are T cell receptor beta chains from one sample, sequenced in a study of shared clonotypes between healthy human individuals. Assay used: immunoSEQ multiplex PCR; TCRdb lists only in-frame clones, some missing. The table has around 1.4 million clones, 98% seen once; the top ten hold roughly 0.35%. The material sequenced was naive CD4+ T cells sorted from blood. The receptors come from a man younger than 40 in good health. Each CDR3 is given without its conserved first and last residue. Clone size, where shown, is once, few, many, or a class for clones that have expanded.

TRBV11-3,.,ASSQGQGTYNEQF
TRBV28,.,ASSPGGAGNTEAF
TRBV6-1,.,ASSVGTAITDTQY
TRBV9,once,ASSAGTSGDIQY
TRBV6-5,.,ASSRGDVAKNIQY
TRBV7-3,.,ASSSTGGATEAF
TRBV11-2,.,ASSPRTVPGDTQY
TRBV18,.,ASSLTTSGTDTQY
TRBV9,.,ASSVGTSGSSEQY
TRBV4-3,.,ASSPRTGIQPQH
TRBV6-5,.,ASRVSWAGTEAF
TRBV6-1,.,ASSEHWTSGVAYEQY
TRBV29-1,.,SVGGGLQPQH
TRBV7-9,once,ASSYRTGEGNEQF
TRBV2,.,ASSEPRGRTGELF
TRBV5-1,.,ASSWGQPPHEQY
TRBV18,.,ASSPTNQVPMGTEAF
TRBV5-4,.,ASSQITGELF
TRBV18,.,ASSGDPPNYGYT
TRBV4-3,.,ASSQDRGASTDTQY
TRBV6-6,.,ASSYSIGGRTEAF
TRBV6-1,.,ASSEAGSYQPQH
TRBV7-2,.,ASSLHVNQPQH
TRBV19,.,ASSTVRTEAF
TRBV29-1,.,SVEGQTPYEQY
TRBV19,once,ASSMIGTGDEKLF
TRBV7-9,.,ASSLTGDYEQY
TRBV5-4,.,ASSLALAGAETQY
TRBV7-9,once,ASSFGDREGETQY